These 23 T cell receptor beta chains were all obtained from the same sample, sequenced in a study of read filtering for tumor transcriptome and immune sequencing. From 300 to 450 ng of RNA, a library with molecular barcoded alpha/delta and beta/gamma adaptors was made. TCRdb passed the reads through MiXCR, listing each CDR3 protein once. The table includes approximately 93,000 distinct CDR3 sequences, 20% to 25% detected once. The sequencing sample was made of a population of CD138-negative cells sorted from bone marrow. The receptors originated from a donor at least 40 years old with multiple myeloma.

This clonotype was seen repeatedly, ten times or more. The CDR3 sequence: CASSSGQDNSPLHF. CDR3 nucleotides: TGCGCCAGCAGCTCCGGACAGGACAATTCACCCCTCCACTTT. This chain connects TRBV5-1 to TRBJ1-6; 7 bases agree with TRBD1. In germline, CDR1 is SGHRS, CDR2 YFSETQ. The V and J ends lost 3 bases and 7 bases, in that order; junction bases with no gene match: 4. This CDR3 comprises 14 residues.

This clonotype was counted at least ten times. The chain couples TRBV6-1 to TRBJ2-2; perhaps D is TRBD1 or TRBD2 (5 bases each). V was trimmed by 7 bases and J by 4 bases, leaving 13 bases between them. This CDR3 region has 14 residues. Germline loops: CDR1 MNHNS, CDR2 SASEGT. CDR3 region: CASKWGTGTGELFF. The CDR3 nucleotides are TGTGCCAGCAAGTGGGGGACGGGCACCGGGGAGCTGTTTTTT.

Details on this clonotype: It may be a read error: a sequence one base away is much more abundant. The chain recombines TRBV7-9 with TRBJ1-1, with no clear D. Trimming took off 2 bases at V and 1 base at J, with 2 bases between the two ends. This CDR3 is built from 12 residues. Germline V lookup: CDR1 SEHNR, CDR2 FQNEAQ (reference sequence). The CDR3 DNA reads TGTGCCAGCAGCTTAAAGAACACTGAAGCTTTCTTT. Its protein is CASSLKNTEAFF.

Points on this clonotype: A much bigger clone sits one base away, suggesting this may be a read error. The chain is built from TRBV20-1 and TRBJ2-2, with D tentatively TRBD2 (6 bases). Trimming cost V 4 bases and J 4 bases, with 13 bases left between them. CDR1 and CDR2 from the germline V gene are DFQATT and SNEGSKA (reference sequence). The length of the CDR3 is 14 residues. CDR3 region: CSAKAEGPTGELFF. CDR3 coding DNA: TGCAGTGCTAAAGCGGAGGGGCCCACCGGGGAGCTGTTTTTT.

This clonotype was detected many times. This rearrangement joins TRBV11-2 to TRBJ2-5, with 7 positions matching TRBD2. The CDR3 is made up of 14 amino acids. V lost 5 bases to trimming and J lost 2 bases; unmatched junction nucleotides: 5. Germline values: CDR1 SGHAT, CDR2 FQNNGV. DNA for the CDR3: TGTGCCAGCAGCCGTCTTAGCGGGCAAGAGACCCAGTACTTC. Protein: CASSRLSGQETQYF.

In its sample, this clonotype was seen many times. This chain connects TRBV4-1 to TRBJ1-1, with D uncertain. Between the trimmed V and J ends, which lost 2 bases and 0 bases, there was a span of 7 bases. The CDR3 sequence is 14 residues long. Germline CDR1 reads MGHRA; CDR2 reads YSYEKL. The CDR3 nucleotides are TGCGCCAGCAGCCAATTTTCGGTGAACACTGAAGCTTTCTTT. Amino acids: CASSQFSVNTEAFF.

Many counts were recorded for this clonotype. The CDR3 sequence: CASSGTGVNQPQHF. CDR3 nucleotides: TGCGCCAGCAGCGGGACAGGAGTGAATCAGCCCCAGCATTTT. V is TRBV10-2 and J is TRBJ1-5, with 8 bases that match TRBD1. The J segment lost 4 bases and the V segment lost 6 bases, leaving 5 bases of the junction unmatched. The CDR3 runs to 14 residues. Per germline, CDR1 WSHSY and CDR2 SAAADI.

This clonotype has at least ten counts. The J gene is TRBJ2-5, the V gene TRBV19; TRBD2 matches at 15 bases. The CDR3 length is 15 residues. Germline lookup yields CDR1 LNHDA and CDR2 SQIVND (reference sequence). The J segment lost 6 bases and the V segment lost 5 bases, leaving 4 bases of the junction unmatched. Here the CDR3 reads CASSPGLAGGQTQYF. CDR3 DNA: TGTGCCAGTAGTCCCGGACTAGCGGGGGGGCAGACCCAGTACTTC.

This clonotype was seen only a few times. The chain joins TRBV14 to TRBJ2-1; TRBD2 agrees at 16 bases. Trimming removed 2 bases from V and 7 bases from J; junction bases left unmatched: 8. Germline CDR1 reads SGHDN; CDR2 reads FVKESK. The CDR3 loop spans 18 amino acids. This chain's CDR3 is CASSQSPGLAGGRNEQFF. CDR3 bases: TGTGCCAGCAGCCAAAGCCCGGGACTAGCGGGGGGGCGAAATGAGCAGTTCTTC. Full variable domain (outside the CDR3, taken from reference TRBV14 and TRBJ2-1): EAGVTQFPSHSVIEKGQTVTLRCDPISGHDNLYWYRRVMGKEIKFLLHFVKESKQDESGMPNNRFLAERTGGTYSTLKVQPAELEDSGVYFCASSQSPGLAGGRNEQFFGPGTRLTVL.

This chain connects TRBV7-3 to TRBJ2-5, with 14 bases fitting TRBD2. J lost 5 bases, V lost 3 bases, and 8 bases had no gene match. The CDR3 extends over 17 amino acids. The germline gives CDR1 SGHTA, CDR2 FQGTGA. The CDR3 DNA is TGTGCCAGCAGCTTGTCTGGGACTAGCGGGGGAGCGGAGACCCAGTACTTC. As protein: CASSLSGTSGGAETQYF.

This clonotype has just a few counts. This chain connects TRBV28 to TRBJ2-1; the D gene is possibly TRBD2 (6 bases). CDR1 and CDR2 (germline): MDHEN, SYDVKM. The ends were cut back, 6 bases at V and 7 bases at J, with 19 bases in the middle. This CDR3 has 15 amino acids. CDR3 bases: TGTGCCAGCAGCCCTGTTGTGGCAGCGGGTAATGAGCAGTTCTTC. Its protein is CASSPVVAAGNEQFF.

This clonotype was counted many times. The chain links TRBV5-1 to TRBJ2-5; a possible D gene is TRBD2 (6 bases). The V gene's germline CDR1 is SGHRS and CDR2 YFSETQ. This CDR3 spans 16 amino acids. Trimming left V 0 bases short and J 5 bases short, with 17 bases between. In DNA, the CDR3 is TGCGCCAGCAGCTTGGGGAGGGCCAGGGAGATGGAGACCCAGTACTTC. It translates to CASSLGRAREMETQYF.

This clonotype has ten or more counts. The chain links TRBV28 to TRBJ1-5, with D hard to call. CDR3 length: 12 residues. Germline assignment: CDR1 MDHEN and CDR2 SYDVKM. With 3 bases removed from V and 7 bases from J, the gap between germline ends came to 7 bases. For the CDR3, the DNA is TGTGCCAGCAGTTTTGGTAGGCAGCCCCAGCATTTT. This gives the protein CASSFGRQPQHF.

Concerning this clonotype: One junction end disagrees with the germline gene, perhaps due to a read error. This chain uses TRBV30 with TRBJ2-7, with D maybe TRBD1 (6 bases). The CDR3 length is 13 residues. The germline V gene has CDR1 GTSNPN and CDR2 SVGIG (reference sequence). CDR3 protein: CVWSLETGSFEYF. The CDR3 DNA sequence: TGTGTCTGGAGTCTTGAGACAGGATCCTTTGAGTACTTC.

This clonotype came up many times. The chain couples TRBV12-3 or TRBV12-4 to TRBJ2-5; 9 bases map to TRBD1. Losses at the gene ends were 5 bases for V and 5 bases for J; bases not matched to a gene: 6. This CDR3 has 14 amino acids. CDR3 region: CASSHGTGLETQYF. The CDR3, as DNA: TGTGCCAGCAGTCACGGGACAGGGTTGGAGACCCAGTACTTC.

This clonotype was found many times. The chain combines TRBV7-9 with TRBJ2-2, with D unresolved. This CDR3 is built from 16 residues. V gave up 6 bases and J gave up 0 bases, with 14 bases separating them. Germline V lookup: CDR1 SEHNR, CDR2 FQNEAQ (reference sequence). The DNA for the CDR3 is TGTGCCAGCAGTCCTAAGACGGGCCCGAACACCGGGGAGCTGTTTTTT. Its protein product is CASSPKTGPNTGELFF.

On this clonotype: With a much larger clone just one base away, this may be a read error. The V and J genes are TRBV9 and TRBJ2-2; D might be TRBD1 or TRBD2, each matching 5 bases. The CDR3 totals 14 residues. Germline V gene data show CDR1 as SGDLS and CDR2 as YYNGEE. CDR3 sequence: CASSVDRNTGELLF. The DNA for the CDR3 is TGTGCCAGCAGCGTAGACAGGAACACCGGGGAGCTGCTTTTT. The variable domain in full, with the rest retrieved from reference TRBV9 and TRBJ2-2, is DSGVTQTPKHLITATGQRVTLRCSPRSGDLSVYWYQQSLDQGLQFLIQYYNGEERAKGNILERFSAQQFPDLHSELNLSSLELGDSALYFCASSVDRNTGELLFGEGSRLTVL.

This clonotype occurred once. A much larger clone differs by one base, so this may be a read error. V usage is TRBV29-1 and J usage is TRBJ1-1; 7 bases fit TRBD1. In germline, CDR1 is SQVTM, CDR2 ANQGSEA. The CDR3 extends over 12 amino acids. V dropped 6 bases and J dropped 3; count of bases not matched to a gene: 4. This CDR3 reads CSVGQLDTEAFF. CDR3 DNA: TGCAGCGTGGGACAGCTGGACACTGAAGCTTTCTTT.

Turning to this clonotype: A read error may produce the germline difference seen at one junction end. V gene TRBV12-3 or TRBV12-4 combines with J gene TRBJ1-4, with D possibly TRBD1 on 5 matching bases. This CDR3 spans 14 amino acids. The CDR3 DNA is TGTGCCAGCAGTTTGGCCCAGGGAGGTGAAAGACTGTTTTTC. It yields the protein CASSLAQGGERLFF.

This clonotype was detected ten times or more. This chain joins TRBV6-5 and TRBJ2-5; TRBD2 agrees at 9 bases. Germline trimming cut 6 bases from V and 4 bases from J; bases unmatched to any gene: 9. The CDR3 is 15 residues long. CDR1 MNHEY and CDR2 SVGAGI come from the germline V gene. CDR3 sequence reads: CASSVAGAMGETQYF. CDR3 in DNA: TGTGCCAGCAGCGTAGCGGGGGCCATGGGAGAGACCCAGTACTTC.

This clonotype was observed a few times. The rearrangement links TRBV28 to TRBJ2-7; tentatively, D is TRBD2 (5 bases). This CDR3 is built from 15 residues. Trimming removed 3 bases from V and 0 bases from J, with 12 bases in between. Germline CDR1 reads MDHEN; CDR2 reads SYDVKM. CDR3 coding DNA: TGTGCCAGCAGTTTTGGTGGACTTAGCTCCTACGAGCAGTACTTC. Amino acid sequence: CASSFGGLSSYEQYF.

This clonotype occurred many times. This sequence joins TRBV29-1 and TRBJ1-1; no reliable D call. CDR3 size: 11 residues. Germline loops: CDR1 SQVTM, CDR2 ANQGSEA. The germline V and J ends were trimmed by 5 bases and 4 bases, with 8 bases remaining between them. The CDR3 DNA sequence: TGCAGCGTTCGGTCAGTCACTGAAGCTTTCTTT. Its translation is CSVRSVTEAFF.

As concerns this clonotype: At one end the junction does not follow the germline gene, possibly because of a read error. The rearrangement uses TRBV12-3 or TRBV12-4 and TRBJ1-1, with D hard to call. This CDR3 contains 13 residues. CDR3: CVSIPSSGTEAFF. CDR3 DNA: TGTGTCAGCATCCCGAGCTCCGGCACTGAAGCTTTCTTT.